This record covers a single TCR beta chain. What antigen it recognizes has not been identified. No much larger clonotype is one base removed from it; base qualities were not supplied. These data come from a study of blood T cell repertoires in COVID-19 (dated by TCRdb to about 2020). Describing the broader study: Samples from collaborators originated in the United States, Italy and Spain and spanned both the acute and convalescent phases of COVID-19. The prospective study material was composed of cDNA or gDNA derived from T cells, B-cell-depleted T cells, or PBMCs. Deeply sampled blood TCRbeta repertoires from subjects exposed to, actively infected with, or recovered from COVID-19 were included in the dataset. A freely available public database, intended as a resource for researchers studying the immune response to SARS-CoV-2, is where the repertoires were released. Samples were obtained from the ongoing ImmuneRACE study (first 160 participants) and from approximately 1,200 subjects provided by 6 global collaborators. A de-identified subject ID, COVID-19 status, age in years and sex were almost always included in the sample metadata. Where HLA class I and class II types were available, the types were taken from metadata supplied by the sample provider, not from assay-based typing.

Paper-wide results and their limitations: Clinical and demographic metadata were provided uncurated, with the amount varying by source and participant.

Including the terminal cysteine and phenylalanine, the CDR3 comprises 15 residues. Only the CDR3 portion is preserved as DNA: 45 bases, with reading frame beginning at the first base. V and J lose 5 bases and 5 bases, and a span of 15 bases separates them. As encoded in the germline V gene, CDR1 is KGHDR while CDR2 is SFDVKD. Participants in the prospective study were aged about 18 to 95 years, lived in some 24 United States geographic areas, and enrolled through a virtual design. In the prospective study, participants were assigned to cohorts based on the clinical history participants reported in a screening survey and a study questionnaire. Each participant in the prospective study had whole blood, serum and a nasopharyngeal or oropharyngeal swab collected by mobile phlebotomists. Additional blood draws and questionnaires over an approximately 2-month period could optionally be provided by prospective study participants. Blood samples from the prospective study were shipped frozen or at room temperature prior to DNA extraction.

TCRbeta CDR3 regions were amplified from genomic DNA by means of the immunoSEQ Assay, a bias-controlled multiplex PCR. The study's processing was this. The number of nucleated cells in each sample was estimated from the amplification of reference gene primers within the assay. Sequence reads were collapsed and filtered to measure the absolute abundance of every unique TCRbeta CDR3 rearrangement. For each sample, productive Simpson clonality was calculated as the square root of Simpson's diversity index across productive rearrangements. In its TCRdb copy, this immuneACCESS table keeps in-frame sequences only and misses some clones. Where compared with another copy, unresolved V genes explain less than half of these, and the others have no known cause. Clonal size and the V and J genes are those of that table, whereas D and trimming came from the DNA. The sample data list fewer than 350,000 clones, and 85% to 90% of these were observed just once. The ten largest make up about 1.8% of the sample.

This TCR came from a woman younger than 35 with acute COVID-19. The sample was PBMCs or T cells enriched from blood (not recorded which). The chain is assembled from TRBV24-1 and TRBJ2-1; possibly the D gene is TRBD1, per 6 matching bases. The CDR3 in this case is CATSGLGQSHNEQFF. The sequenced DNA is TGTGCCACCAGTGGTCTAGGACAGTCCCACAATGAGCAGTTCTTC.